The 30 T cell receptor beta chains presented below share a single source sample, sequenced in a study of blood T cell repertoires in COVID-19. This table comes from immunoSEQ multiplex PCR, and its TCRdb copy is limited to in-frame clones, with some not included. The table includes fewer than 80,000 clones, nearly 90% detected once. Sequenced sample: peripheral blood. These receptors were obtained from a middle-aged man with acute or convalescent COVID-19.

V and J are TRBV11-2 and TRBJ2-7; 7 positions match TRBD1. The CDR3 runs 14 residues. The V segment lost 3 bases and the J segment 4 bases; nucleotides outside the gene matches: 6. The germline CDR1 and CDR2 sequences are SGHAT and FQNNGV. The CDR3 sequence is CASSLNRGQYEQYF. CDR3 DNA: TGTGCCAGCAGCTTGAACAGGGGTCAGTACGAGCAGTACTTC.

The CDR3 DNA reads TGTGCCAGCAGGGAGGCGGATCAGCCCCAGCATTTT. This gives the protein CASREADQPQHF. The chain uses TRBV28 and TRBJ1-5, with no clear D. This CDR3 is built from 12 residues. The ends were cut back, 6 bases at V and 5 bases at J, with 8 bases in the middle. Germline CDR1 and CDR2: MDHEN and SYDVKM. Full variable domain (outside the CDR3, taken from reference TRBV28 and TRBJ1-5): DVKVTQSSRYLVKRTGEKVFLECVQDMDHENMFWYRQDPGLGLRLIYFSYDVKMKEKGDIPEGYSVSREKKERFSLILESASTNQTSMYLCASREADQPQHFGDGTRLSIL.

The rearrangement links TRBV9 to TRBJ2-2; TRBD2 matches 12 bases. The CDR3 loop spans 16 amino acids. Germline lookup yields CDR1 SGDLS and CDR2 YYNGEE. V lost 5 bases, J lost 1 base, and 3 bases stayed unmatched. This CDR3 is CASRRTSGMNTGELFF. The CDR3 nucleotides are TGTGCCAGCAGACGGACTAGCGGGATGAACACCGGGGAGCTGTTTTTT.

The V and J genes are TRBV6-1 and TRBJ2-7; TRBD2 is a possible D gene (5 bases). V gave up 1 base and J gave up 5 bases, with 12 bases separating them. Germline V gene sequence: CDR1 MNHNS, CDR2 SASEGT. The CDR3 covers 14 residues. CDR3 region: CASSEVAGNNEQYF. As DNA, the CDR3 is TGTGCCAGCAGTGAAGTCGCCGGGAACAACGAGCAGTACTTC.

This clone was seen a single time. The chain combines TRBV5-5 with TRBJ2-2; 9 bases map to TRBD2. Looked up from germline, CDR1 is SGHKS and CDR2 is YYEKEE (reference sequence). V gave up 2 bases and J gave up 0 bases; unmatched junction bases: 5. The length of the CDR3 is 17 residues. CDR3 residues: CASSFSSSGANTGELFF. The DNA for the CDR3 is TGTGCCAGCAGCTTTTCCTCTAGCGGGGCGAACACCGGGGAGCTGTTTTTT.

The chain carries TRBV30 and TRBJ2-2, with D possibly TRBD2 on 5 matching bases. The length of the CDR3 is 15 residues. Trimming took 0 bases from V and 0 from J, leaving 8 bases between them. Germline CDR1 reads GTSNPN; CDR2 reads SVGIG (reference sequence). CDR3 residues: CAWSVLGANTGELFF. The CDR3 DNA reads as TGTGCCTGGAGTGTACTAGGTGCGAACACCGGGGAGCTGTTTTTT.

The V gene is TRBV19, the J gene TRBJ2-7, with 9 nucleotides matching TRBD1. Looked up from germline, CDR1 is LNHDA and CDR2 is SQIVND (reference sequence). The CDR3 consists of 13 residues. V shed 6 bases and J 8 bases; nucleotides not matched to a gene: 8. The CDR3 DNA is TGTGCCAGTAGGATCCCCGGGACAGGGAAGCAGTACTTC. This encodes CASRIPGTGKQYF.

This sequence joins TRBV12-5 and TRBJ2-1; 10 bases are a match to TRBD2. With 2 bases clipped from V and 6 bases from J, the junction kept 1 base outside the gene matches. The CDR3 is made up of 14 amino acids. The germline gives CDR1 LGHNT, CDR2 FRNRAP. The CDR3 coding sequence is TGTGCTAGTGGTTTGAGGACTAGCGGCAATGAGCAGTTCTTC. It codes for CASGLRTSGNEQFF.

The chain joins TRBV20-1 to TRBJ1-2, with unresolved D. The CDR3 has 14 residues. Trimming took off 3 bases at V and 6 bases at J, with 17 bases between the two ends. Per germline, CDR1 DFQATT and CDR2 SNEGSKA (reference sequence). CDR3 loop: CSASIPDSNHGYTF. The CDR3, as DNA: TGCAGTGCTAGTATCCCCGACTCAAACCATGGCTACACCTTC.

The genes are TRBV6-4 and TRBJ1-1; no clear D. V shed 3 bases and J shed 4 bases, with 9 bases lying between them. This CDR3 spans 13 amino acids. Germline V gene lookup returns CDR1 MRHNA and CDR2 SNTAGT. The CDR3 spells CASSEEEGTEAFF. The CDR3 DNA reads TGTGCCAGCAGTGAGGAAGAGGGCACTGAAGCTTTCTTT.

In the case of this clone: Compared with germline, one end of the junction differs, possibly owing to a read error. The chain couples TRBV3-1 (or the pseudogene TRBV3-2) to TRBJ2-7; no reliable D call. The CDR3 runs to 13 residues. Per the germline V gene, CDR1 is LGHDT and CDR2 is YNNKEL (reference sequence). The CDR3 DNA follows: TGTGCCAGCAGCCAAAACGTAGCCCCAGAGCGGTACTTC. It codes for CASSQNVAPERYF.

The J gene is TRBJ1-2, the V gene TRBV5-4; a weak D match, TRBD1 (6 bases). The length of the CDR3 is 13 residues. Per germline, CDR1 SGHNT and CDR2 YYREEE (reference sequence). Trimming took off 0 bases at V and 7 bases at J, with 10 bases between the two ends. The CDR3 sequence: CASSLGTGSGYTF. CDR3 DNA sequence: TGTGCCAGCAGCTTGGGAACAGGGAGTGGCTACACCTTC.

The gene calls are TRBV9 and TRBJ2-1, with a weak D call TRBD2 (6 bases). Trimming shortened V by 0 bases and J by 0 bases, and 10 bases separated the two germline ends. The CDR3 length is 16 residues. CDR1 SGDLS and CDR2 YYNGEE come from the germline V gene. CDR3 DNA: TGTGCCAGCAGCGTAGGGGGAGGAGCCTCCTACAATGAGCAGTTCTTC. Its translation is CASSVGGGASYNEQFF.

The chain has TRBV5-4 and TRBJ2-2; weak D call: TRBD1 (6 bases). In germline, CDR1 is SGHNT, CDR2 YYREEE (reference sequence). The length of the CDR3 is 14 residues. Trimming cost V 2 bases and J 1 base, with 6 bases left between them. CDR3 in DNA: TGTGCCAGCAGCTTCAGGGGGAACACCGGGGAGCTGTTTTTT. Translated, it gives CASSFRGNTGELFF.

The rearrangement joins TRBV7-2 to TRBJ2-5, with 8 bases lining up with TRBD2. CDR1 SGHTA and CDR2 FQGNSA come from the germline V gene. CDR3 length equals 15 residues. V lost 5 bases to trimming and J lost 2 bases; unmatched junction nucleotides: 7. The chain's CDR3 is CASSLSGTRQETQYF. The CDR3 DNA sequence: TGTGCCAGCAGCCTATCCGGGACTAGGCAAGAGACCCAGTACTTC.

The chain combines TRBV9 with TRBJ2-1; possible D gene TRBD1, 6 bases. CDR1 is SGDLS, CDR2 YYNGEE, per germline. The CDR3 has 15 amino acids. V gave up 0 bases and J gave up 7 bases, with 14 bases separating them. CDR3 residues: CASSVELGGWNEQFF. CDR3 nucleotides: TGTGCCAGCAGCGTAGAACTAGGGGGTTGGAATGAGCAGTTCTTC.

This clone was counted a single time. The chain recombines TRBV5-5 with TRBJ2-7; 10 nucleotides agree with TRBD2. The V gene's germline CDR1 is SGHKS and CDR2 YYEKEE (reference sequence). With 0 bases clipped from V and 7 bases from J, the junction kept 4 bases outside the gene matches. CDR3 size: 14 residues. This CDR3 reads CASSLAWTSGEQYF. The CDR3 DNA is TGTGCCAGCAGCTTGGCCTGGACTAGCGGAGAGCAGTACTTC.

This rearrangement joins TRBV27 to TRBJ2-2; TRBD1 matches 9 bases. Trimming at V came to 7 bases and at J to 7 bases, leaving 7 bases not matched to a gene. In germline, CDR1 is MNHEY, CDR2 SMNVEV (reference sequence). This CDR3 comprises 14 residues. In DNA form, the CDR3 reads TGTGCCAGCACCTCGGGACAGGGCGGCGGGGAGCTGTTTTTT. Its protein product is CASTSGQGGGELFF.

J is TRBJ2-2 and V is TRBV18; 9 bases are shared with TRBD2. Germline CDR1 reads KGHSH; CDR2 reads LQKENI. V lost 4 bases and J lost 4; bases outside the gene matches: 13. The length of the CDR3 is 18 residues. The CDR3 nucleotides are TGTGCCAGCTCACTCCACGGGATAGCGGGAGAGATCACCGGGGAGCTGTTTTTT. Translation gives CASSLHGIAGEITGELFF.

V and J are TRBV18 and TRBJ1-1; TRBD1 matches at 8 bases. CDR3 size: 15 residues. Germline-derived CDR1 and CDR2 are KGHSH and LQKENI. Trimming took 6 bases from V and 7 from J; bases not matched to a gene: 13. CDR3 residues: CASSARTGMTSEAFF. The CDR3, as DNA: TGTGCCAGCTCCGCCCGGACAGGGATGACAAGTGAAGCTTTCTTT.

The chain uses TRBV7-9 and TRBJ1-3; a weak D match, TRBD1 (5 bases). This CDR3 spans 16 amino acids. V was shortened by 4 bases and J by 0 bases, with 13 bases between the two germline ends. Germline CDR1 and CDR2: SEHNR and FQNEAQ (reference sequence). The CDR3 nucleotides read TGTGCCAGCAGCTCCTTCACAGGAAGCTCTGGAAACACCATATATTTT. Residues: CASSSFTGSSGNTIYF.

This chain uses TRBV5-1 with TRBJ2-7, with TRBD1 matching 9 bases. The trim removed 5 bases at V and 5 bases at J, leaving 8 bases unmatched. Germline assignment: CDR1 SGHRS and CDR2 YFSETQ. CDR3 length equals 14 residues. DNA of the CDR3: TGCGCCAGCAGACCCGGGACAGGGAACCACGAGCAGTACTTC. It encodes CASRPGTGNHEQYF. Looking up the rest from reference TRBV5-1 and TRBJ2-7 gives the full variable domain: KAGVTQTPRYLIKTRGQQVTLSCSPISGHRSVSWYQQTPGQGLQFLFEYFSETQRNKGNFPGRFSGRQFSNSRSEMNVSTLELGDSALYLCASRPGTGNHEQYFGPGTRLTVT.

The rearrangement uses TRBV6-5 and TRBJ2-7; D may be TRBD2 (6 bases). Trimming shortened V by 2 bases and J by 5 bases, and 16 bases separated the two germline ends. The germline V gene has CDR1 MNHEY and CDR2 SVGAGI. The CDR3 contains 15 residues. The CDR3 region is CASSYHREKNHEQYF. For the CDR3, the DNA is TGTGCCAGCAGTTACCATCGGGAGAAGAACCACGAGCAGTACTTC.

The rearrangement uses TRBV25-1 and TRBJ2-7, with 8 bases that match TRBD1. With V trimmed by 5 bases and J by 2 bases, 11 bases remained unmatched. Germline values: CDR1 MGHDK, CDR2 SYGVNS. The CDR3 has 16 residues. CDR3 nucleotide sequence: TGTGCCAGCAGTTCGACCAGGGACAGGAACCCCTACGAGCAGTACTTC. It encodes CASSSTRDRNPYEQYF.

CDR3: CASRSSLWEQYF. CDR3 nucleotide sequence: TGTGCCAGCCGGAGTTCCCTCTGGGAGCAGTACTTC. This sequence joins TRBV7-9 and TRBJ2-7; D gene unclear. The CDR3 runs to 12 residues. Trimming removed 8 bases from V and 7 bases from J, with 15 bases in between. Germline lookup yields CDR1 SEHNR and CDR2 FQNEAQ (reference sequence).

V is TRBV25-1 and J is TRBJ2-4; 9 nucleotides match TRBD1. This CDR3 region has 14 residues. Germline CDR1 MGHDK, CDR2 SYGVNS. Trimming cost V 4 bases and J 8 bases; bases outside gene matches: 6. CDR3 region: CASSVSGTGYIQYF. The CDR3 nucleotides are TGTGCCAGCAGTGTATCCGGGACAGGGTACATTCAGTACTTC.

V is TRBV12-3 or TRBV12-4 and J is TRBJ1-1, with D unclear. CDR3 length: 11 amino acids. V was cut by 8 bases and J by 6 bases, with 10 bases left in between. The CDR3 sequence: CASVRRAEAFF. CDR3 DNA: TGTGCCAGCGTGCGACGGGCTGAAGCTTTCTTT.

The CDR3 here is CASSLVAGGGNEQFF. The CDR3 region has the DNA TGTGCCAGCAGCTTGGTCGCGGGAGGAGGCAATGAGCAGTTCTTC. The chain combines TRBV5-4 with TRBJ2-1; 8 positions agree with TRBD2. V dropped 0 bases and J dropped 6; count of bases not matched to a gene: 5. CDR3 length equals 15 residues. Germline CDR1 reads SGHNT; CDR2 reads YYREEE (reference sequence).

CDR3 in DNA: TGTGCCAGCCGTTTTGGGGGACAGGGCTTTACTGAAGCTTTCTTT. Translating it yields CASRFGGQGFTEAFF. This chain connects TRBV19 to TRBJ1-1; 9 positions match TRBD1. Per the germline V gene, CDR1 is LNHDA and CDR2 is SQIVND (reference sequence). Unmatched junction bases numbered 13, after V lost 9 bases and J lost 5 bases. The CDR3 contains 15 residues.

The chain links TRBV4-1 to TRBJ2-5; tentative D call: TRBD2 (5 bases). The length of the CDR3 is 15 residues. CDR1 MGHRA and CDR2 YSYEKL come from the germline V gene. Trimming removed 0 bases at V and 5 bases at J, with 13 bases between. CDR3 sequence: CASSQEGRSGETQYF. The CDR3 nucleotides read TGCGCCAGCAGCCAAGAAGGAAGGAGCGGCGAGACCCAGTACTTC.